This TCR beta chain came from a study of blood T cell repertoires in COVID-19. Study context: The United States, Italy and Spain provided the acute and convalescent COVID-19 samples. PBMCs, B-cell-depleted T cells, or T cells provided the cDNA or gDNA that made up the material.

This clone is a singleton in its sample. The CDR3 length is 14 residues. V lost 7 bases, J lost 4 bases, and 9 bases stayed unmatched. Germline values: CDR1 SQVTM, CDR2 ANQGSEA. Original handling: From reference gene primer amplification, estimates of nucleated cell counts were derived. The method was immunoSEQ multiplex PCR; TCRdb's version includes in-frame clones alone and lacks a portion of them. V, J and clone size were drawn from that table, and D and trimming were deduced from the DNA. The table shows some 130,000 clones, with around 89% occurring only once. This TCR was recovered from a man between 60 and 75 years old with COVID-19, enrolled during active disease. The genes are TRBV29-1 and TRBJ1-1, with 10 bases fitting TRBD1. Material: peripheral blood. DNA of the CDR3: TGCAGCGGGGACTCCGGACAGGGGGGCACTGAAGCTTTCTTT. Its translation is CSGDSGQGGTEAFF.